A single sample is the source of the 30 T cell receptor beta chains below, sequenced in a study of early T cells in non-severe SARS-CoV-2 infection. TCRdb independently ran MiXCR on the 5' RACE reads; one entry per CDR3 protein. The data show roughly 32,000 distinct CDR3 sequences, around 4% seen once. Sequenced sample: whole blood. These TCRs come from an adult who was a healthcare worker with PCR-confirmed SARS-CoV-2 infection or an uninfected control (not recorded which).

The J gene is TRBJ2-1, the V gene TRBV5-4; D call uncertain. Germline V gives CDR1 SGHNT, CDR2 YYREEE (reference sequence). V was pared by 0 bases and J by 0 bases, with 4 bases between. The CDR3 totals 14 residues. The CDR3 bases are TGTGCCAGCAGCTTGGAGGGCTCCTACAATGAGCAGTTCTTC. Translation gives CASSLEGSYNEQFF.

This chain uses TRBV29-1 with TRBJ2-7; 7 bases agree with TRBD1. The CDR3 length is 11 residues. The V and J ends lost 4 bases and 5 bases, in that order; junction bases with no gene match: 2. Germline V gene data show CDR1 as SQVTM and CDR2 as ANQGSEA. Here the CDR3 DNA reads TGCAGCGTTGCAGGGGGACACGAGCAGTACTTC. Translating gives CSVAGGHEQYF.

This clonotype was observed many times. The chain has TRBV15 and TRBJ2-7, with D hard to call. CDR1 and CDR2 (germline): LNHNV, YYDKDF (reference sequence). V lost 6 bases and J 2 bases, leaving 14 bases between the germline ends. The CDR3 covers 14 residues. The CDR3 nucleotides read TGTGCCACCAGAAGTGTGTACGGAACCTACGAGCAGTACTTC. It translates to CATRSVYGTYEQYF.

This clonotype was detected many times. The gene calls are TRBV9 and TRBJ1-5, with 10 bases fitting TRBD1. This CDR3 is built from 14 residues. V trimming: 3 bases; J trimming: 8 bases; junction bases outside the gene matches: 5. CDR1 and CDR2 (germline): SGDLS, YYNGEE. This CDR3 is CASSAGTGVEPQHF. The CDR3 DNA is TGTGCCAGCAGCGCCGGGACAGGGGTAGAGCCCCAGCATTTT.

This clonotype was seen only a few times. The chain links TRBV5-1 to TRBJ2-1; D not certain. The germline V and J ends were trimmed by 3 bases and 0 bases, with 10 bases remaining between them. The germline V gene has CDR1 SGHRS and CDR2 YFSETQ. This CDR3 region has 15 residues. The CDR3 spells CASSSDTRSYNEQFF. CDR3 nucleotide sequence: TGCGCCAGCAGCTCAGACACCCGCTCCTACAATGAGCAGTTCTTC.

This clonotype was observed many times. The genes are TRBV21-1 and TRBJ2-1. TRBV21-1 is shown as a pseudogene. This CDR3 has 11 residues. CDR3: CASSKRSEQFF. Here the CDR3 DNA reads TGTGCCAGCAGCAAAAGGAGTGAGCAGTTCTTC.

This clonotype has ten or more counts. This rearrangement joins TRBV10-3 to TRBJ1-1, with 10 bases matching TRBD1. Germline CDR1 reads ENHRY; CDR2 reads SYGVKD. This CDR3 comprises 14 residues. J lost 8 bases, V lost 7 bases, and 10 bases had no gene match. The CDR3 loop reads CAIKAGQGSPEAFF. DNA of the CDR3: TGTGCCATCAAGGCGGGACAGGGGAGTCCGGAAGCTTTCTTT.

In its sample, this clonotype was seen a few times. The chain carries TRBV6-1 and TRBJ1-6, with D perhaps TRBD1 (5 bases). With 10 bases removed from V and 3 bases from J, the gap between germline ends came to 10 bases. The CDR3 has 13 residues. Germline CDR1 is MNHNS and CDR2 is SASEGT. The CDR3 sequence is CATGHSYNSPLHF. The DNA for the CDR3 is TGTGCCACCGGACACAGCTATAATTCACCCCTCCACTTT.

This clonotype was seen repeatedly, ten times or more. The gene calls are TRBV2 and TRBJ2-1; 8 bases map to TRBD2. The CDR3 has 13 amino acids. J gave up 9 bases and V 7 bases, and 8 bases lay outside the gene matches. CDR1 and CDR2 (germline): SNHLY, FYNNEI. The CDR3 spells CASNGAGAGEQFF. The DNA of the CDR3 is TGTGCCAGCAACGGAGCGGGAGCAGGTGAGCAGTTCTTC.

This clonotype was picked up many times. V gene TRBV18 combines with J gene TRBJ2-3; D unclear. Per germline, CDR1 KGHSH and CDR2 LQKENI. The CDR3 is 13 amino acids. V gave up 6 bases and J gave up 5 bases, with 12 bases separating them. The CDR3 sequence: CASSQPPGDTQYF. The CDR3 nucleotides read TGTGCCAGCTCTCAGCCGCCTGGAGATACGCAGTATTTT.

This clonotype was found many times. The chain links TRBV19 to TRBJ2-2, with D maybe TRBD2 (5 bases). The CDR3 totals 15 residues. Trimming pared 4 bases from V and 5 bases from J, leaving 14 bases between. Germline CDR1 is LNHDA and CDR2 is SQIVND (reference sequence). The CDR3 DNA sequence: TGTGCCAGTAGTACGGGGTCTTATAGGACCGGGGAGCTGTTTTTT. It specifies CASSTGSYRTGELFF.

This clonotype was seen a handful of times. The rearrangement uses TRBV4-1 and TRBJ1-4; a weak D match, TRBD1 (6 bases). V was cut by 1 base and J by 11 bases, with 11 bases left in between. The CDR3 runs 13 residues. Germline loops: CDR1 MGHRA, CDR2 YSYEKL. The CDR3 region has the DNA TGCGCCAGCAGCCAAGGACAGGCCCGTAAACTGTTTTTT. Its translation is CASSQGQARKLFF.

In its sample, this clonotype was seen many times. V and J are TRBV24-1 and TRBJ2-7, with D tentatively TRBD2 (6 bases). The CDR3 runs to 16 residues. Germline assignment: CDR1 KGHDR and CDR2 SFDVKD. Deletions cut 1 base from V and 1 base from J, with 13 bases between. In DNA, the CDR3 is TGTGCCACCAGTGATTTCGGTAGCGGCGATTCCTACGAGCAGTACTTC. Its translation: CATSDFGSGDSYEQYF.

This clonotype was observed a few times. The CDR3 nucleotides are TGTGCCAGCAGCGAGCAGTACTTC. As protein: CASSEQYF. This rearrangement joins TRBV2 to TRBJ2-7; the D is unclear. This CDR3 is built from 8 residues. CDR1 is SNHLY and CDR2 is FYNNEI in the germline V gene. V lost 6 bases and J 6 bases, leaving 0 bases between the germline ends.

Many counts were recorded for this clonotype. Here the CDR3 reads CASSPSSYEQYF. The CDR3 DNA is TGTGCCAGCAGCCCTAGCTCCTACGAGCAGTACTTC. V usage is TRBV3-1 and J usage is TRBJ2-7; D is undetermined. The CDR3 contains 12 residues. CDR1 and CDR2 (germline): LGHDT, YNNKEL (reference sequence). Trimming took 4 bases from V and 0 from J, leaving 4 bases between them.

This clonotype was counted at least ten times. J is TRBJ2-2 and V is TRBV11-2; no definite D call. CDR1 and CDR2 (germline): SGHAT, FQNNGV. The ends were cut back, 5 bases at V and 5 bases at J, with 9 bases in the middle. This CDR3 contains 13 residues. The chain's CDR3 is CASSPEATGELFF. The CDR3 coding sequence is TGTGCCAGCAGCCCCGAAGCGACCGGGGAGCTGTTTTTT.

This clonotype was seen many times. This CDR3 is CSAREGTANYGYTF. The CDR3 DNA reads TGCAGTGCTAGAGAGGGGACAGCCAACTATGGCTACACCTTC. This sequence joins TRBV20-1 and TRBJ1-2; 7 bases match TRBD1. CDR1 and CDR2 from the germline V gene are DFQATT and SNEGSKA (reference sequence). V was clipped by 0 bases and J by 2 bases; unmatched bases: 3. The CDR3 spans 14 residues.

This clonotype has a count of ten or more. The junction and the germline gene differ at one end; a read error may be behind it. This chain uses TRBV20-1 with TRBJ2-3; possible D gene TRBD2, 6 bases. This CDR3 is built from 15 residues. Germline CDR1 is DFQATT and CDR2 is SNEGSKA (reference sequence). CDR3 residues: CAGTIGGPSTDTQYF. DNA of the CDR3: TGTGCGGGGACGATCGGGGGTCCCAGCACAGATACGCAGTATTTT.

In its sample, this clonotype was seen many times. The CDR3 here is CASSLEGRTDNSPLHF. Here the CDR3 DNA reads TGTGCCAGCAGTTTGGAGGGTAGGACGGACAATTCACCCCTCCACTTT. V gene TRBV28 combines with J gene TRBJ1-6; D is undetermined. Germline CDR1 is MDHEN and CDR2 is SYDVKM. Trimming stripped 3 bases from V and 7 bases from J, with 16 bases between. The CDR3 consists of 16 residues.

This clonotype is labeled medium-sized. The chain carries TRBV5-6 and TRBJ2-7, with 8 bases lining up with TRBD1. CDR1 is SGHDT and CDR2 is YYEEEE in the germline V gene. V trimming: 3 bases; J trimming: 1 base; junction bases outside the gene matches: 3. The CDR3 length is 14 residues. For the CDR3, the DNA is TGTGCCAGCAGCTGGGGGACAGGATCCTACGAGCAGTACTTC. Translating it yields CASSWGTGSYEQYF.

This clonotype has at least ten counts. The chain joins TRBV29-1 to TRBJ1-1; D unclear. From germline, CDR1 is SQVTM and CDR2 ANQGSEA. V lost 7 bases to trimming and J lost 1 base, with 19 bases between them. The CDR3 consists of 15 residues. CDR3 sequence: CSARGRAGSNTEAFF. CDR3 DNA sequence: TGCAGCGCCCGGGGAAGGGCAGGATCGAACACTGAAGCTTTCTTT.

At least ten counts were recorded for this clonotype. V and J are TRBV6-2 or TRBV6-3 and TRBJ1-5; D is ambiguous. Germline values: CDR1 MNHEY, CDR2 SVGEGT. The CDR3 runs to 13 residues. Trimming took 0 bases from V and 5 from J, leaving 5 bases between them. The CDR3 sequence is CASSYSRYQPQHF. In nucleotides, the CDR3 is TGTGCCAGCAGTTACTCAAGGTATCAGCCCCAGCATTTT.

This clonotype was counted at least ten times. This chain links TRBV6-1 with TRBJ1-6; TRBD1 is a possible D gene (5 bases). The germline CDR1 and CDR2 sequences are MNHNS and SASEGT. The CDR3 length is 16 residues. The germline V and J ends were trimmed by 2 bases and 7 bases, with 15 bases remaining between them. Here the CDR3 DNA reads TGTGCCAGCAGTGAAACGGTACAGGCCGCGAATTCACCCCTCCACTTT. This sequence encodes CASSETVQAANSPLHF.

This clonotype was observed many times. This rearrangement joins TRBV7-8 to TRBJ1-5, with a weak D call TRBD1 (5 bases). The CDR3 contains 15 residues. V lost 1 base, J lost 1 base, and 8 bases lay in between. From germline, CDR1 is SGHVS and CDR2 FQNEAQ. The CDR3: CASSLVWGSNQPQHF. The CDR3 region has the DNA TGTGCCAGCAGCTTAGTTTGGGGCAGCAATCAGCCCCAGCATTTT.

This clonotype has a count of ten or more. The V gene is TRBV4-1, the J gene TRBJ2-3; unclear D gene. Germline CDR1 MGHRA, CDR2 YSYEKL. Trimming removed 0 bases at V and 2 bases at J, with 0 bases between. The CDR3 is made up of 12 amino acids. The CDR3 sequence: CASSQDTDTQYF. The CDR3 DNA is TGCGCCAGCAGCCAAGACACAGATACGCAGTATTTT.

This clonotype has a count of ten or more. The CDR3 is CATSDGSPQETQYF. The CDR3 bases are TGTGCCACCAGTGATGGGAGCCCCCAAGAGACCCAGTACTTC. The genes are TRBV24-1 and TRBJ2-5, with D maybe TRBD2 (5 bases). The CDR3 length is 14 residues. Germline CDR1 and CDR2: KGHDR and SFDVKD. Trimming removed 3 bases at V and 1 base at J, with 8 bases between.

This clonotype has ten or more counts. The CDR3 is CASSLVGYEQYF. As DNA, the CDR3 is TGTGCCAGCAGCTTAGTCGGATACGAGCAGTACTTC. The chain couples TRBV7-2 to TRBJ2-7; D is unresolved. The V gene's germline CDR1 is SGHTA and CDR2 FQGNSA. Trimming took off 1 base at V and 4 bases at J, with 5 bases between the two ends. CDR3 length equals 12 residues.

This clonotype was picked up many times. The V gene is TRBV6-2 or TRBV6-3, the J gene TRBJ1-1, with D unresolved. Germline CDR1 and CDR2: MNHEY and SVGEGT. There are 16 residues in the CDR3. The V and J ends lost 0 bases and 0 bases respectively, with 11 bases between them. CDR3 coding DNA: TGTGCCAGCAGTTACTCGTGGGCGGGCCTGAACACTGAAGCTTTCTTT. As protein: CASSYSWAGLNTEAFF.

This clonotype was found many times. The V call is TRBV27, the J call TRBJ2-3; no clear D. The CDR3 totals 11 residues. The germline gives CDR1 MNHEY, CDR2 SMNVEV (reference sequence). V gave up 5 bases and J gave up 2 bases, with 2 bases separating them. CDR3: CASSNTDTQYF. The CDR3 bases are TGTGCCAGCAGTAACACAGATACGCAGTATTTT.

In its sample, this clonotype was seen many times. The CDR3 loop reads CASSSTGQAGSPLHF. The CDR3 bases are TGCGCCAGCAGTTCGACGGGACAGGCGGGCTCACCCCTCCACTTT. The chain combines TRBV4-3 with TRBJ1-6; 8 bases are shared with TRBD1. Germline CDR1 is LGHNA and CDR2 is YSLEER. V trimming: 6 bases; J trimming: 10 bases; junction bases outside the gene matches: 11. CDR3 length equals 15 residues.